These T cell receptor beta chains were read from a single sample in a study of shared clonotypes between healthy human individuals. This table comes from immunoSEQ multiplex PCR, and its TCRdb copy is limited to in-frame clones, with some not included. The sample holds 500,000 to 550,000 clones, roughly 95% seen once. Sequenced material: naive CD4+ T cells sorted from blood. Source of these receptors: a woman aged 30 to 39 in good health. Both conserved end residues are part of each CDR3. The D gene is left open where the match is weak. Clone size is stated in some rows and not others, as once, few, many or a class when expanded.

abundance	v_gene	j_gene	d_gene	CDR3nt	CDR3aa
NA	TRBV7-2	TRBJ2-7	TRBD1	TGTGCCAGCAGCTTAGAAGACAGGGGGTACGAGCAGTACTTC	CASSLEDRGYEQYF
NA	TRBV28	TRBJ2-2	NA	TGTGCCAGCAGTTCAAACCCATTCTACACCGGGGAGCTGTTTTTT	CASSSNPFYTGELFF
NA	TRBV6-6	TRBJ2-2	NA	TGTGCCAGCAGTTACTCGGGGACCTCCAACACCGGGGAGCTGTTTTTT	CASSYSGTSNTGELFF
NA	TRBV10-1	TRBJ2-7	NA	TGCGCCAGCAGTCAGGGCTACGAGCAGTACTTC	CASSQGYEQYF
NA	TRBV5-1	TRBJ2-7	TRBD2	TGCGCCAGCAGCTCTCTAGCGGGAGGCTCCTACGAGCAGTACTTC	CASSSLAGGSYEQYF
once	TRBV28	TRBJ2-7	TRBD1	TGTGCCAGCAGAGCAACGGGACAGGGGTTGTCCTACGAGCAGTACTTC	CASRATGQGLSYEQYF
NA	TRBV7-2	TRBJ2-3	TRBD2	TGTGCCAGCAGCTTAATAGCGGGCCGGAGGATAGATACGCAGTATTTT	CASSLIAGRRIDTQYF
NA	TRBV27	TRBJ2-6	NA	TGTGCCAGCAGTTTAACAGGGTTAAGTACTAGATTGTCTGGGGCCAACGTCCTGACTTTC	CASSLTGLSTRLSGANVLTF
NA	TRBV7-2	TRBJ2-3	NA	TGTGCCAGCAGCTTGCGCGATACGCAGTATTTT	CASSLRDTQYF
once	TRBV11-2	TRBJ2-7	NA	TGTGCCAGCAGCTCACAGGTTTACGAGCAGTACTTC	CASSSQVYEQYF
once	TRBV30	TRBJ2-1	TRBD2	TGTGCCTGGAGTGTGGCGGGGGGTGAGCAGTTCTTC	CAWSVAGGEQFF
NA	TRBV29-1	TRBJ1-3	NA	TGCAGCGTCATTCACGGGGGAAACACCATATATTTT	CSVIHGGNTIYF
NA	TRBV28	TRBJ2-4	NA	TGTGCCAGCAGTCCCCCCAGCGTCTCAGCCAAAAACATTCAGTACTTC	CASSPPSVSAKNIQYF
NA	TRBV19	TRBJ2-7	NA	TGTGCCAGTGGAAGGAGGGACTCCCCCTACGAGCAGTACTTC	CASGRRDSPYEQYF
NA	TRBV28	TRBJ2-7	NA	TGTGCCAGCAGTTTAGACCTAAGTACGTCCATCGCCCACGAGCAGTACTTC	CASSLDLSTSIAHEQYF
once	TRBV27	TRBJ2-2	NA	TGTGCCAGCAGTCCCCGATTCGGCACCGGGGAGCTGTTTTTT	CASSPRFGTGELFF
NA	TRBV4-1	TRBJ1-5	TRBD1	TGCGCCAGCAGCCACGGGGGACAGCGTGGGCGCCTCAATCAGCCCCAGCATTTT	CASSHGGQRGRLNQPQHF
once	TRBV11-3	TRBJ2-7	NA	TGTGCCAGCAGTCCGGGACCGAGGGCCGAGCAGTACTTC	CASSPGPRAEQYF
NA	TRBV27	TRBJ1-1	NA	TGTGCCAGCAGTTTCGGCAGAGCGAACACTGAAGCTTTCTTT	CASSFGRANTEAFF
NA	TRBV27	TRBJ2-7	TRBD2	TGTGCCAGCAGCCCTTCGGGGCGGGGAGGGTCCTACGAGCAGTACTTC	CASSPSGRGGSYEQYF
NA	TRBV5-1	TRBJ1-5	NA	TGCGCCAGCAGCCTGGGGGAGGGGAGGAATCAACCCCAGCATTTT	CASSLGEGRNQPQHF
once	TRBV30	TRBJ2-1	NA	TGTGCCTGGAGTGTAGGCAGGAATGAGCAGTTCTTC	CAWSVGRNEQFF
NA	TRBV5-5	TRBJ2-7	NA	TGTGCCAGCAGCCGCACTACGGAACAGTACTTC	CASSRTTEQYF
NA	TRBV27	TRBJ2-1	NA	TGTGCCAGCAGTTTACGGACAGAACGATACAATGAGCAGTTCTTC	CASSLRTERYNEQFF